The 20 T cell receptor beta chains given below trace back to one sample, sequenced in a study of Graves' ophthalmopathy and Graves' hyperthyroidism. Amplification of TCR beta CDR3 regions used RNA transcripts. Second-round multiplex PCR came after first-round RT-PCR with HTBI primers. One entry per CDR3 protein, called by TCRdb with MiXCR from the multiplex PCR reads. The table includes about 590,000 distinct CDR3 sequences, under 45% detected once. Sequencing input: peripheral blood or thyroid tissue (not recorded which). The receptors shown here come from an adult man with Graves' hyperthyroidism.

This clonotype was seen only a few times. The gene calls are TRBV9 and TRBJ2-5; 10 bases match TRBD2. This CDR3 comprises 16 residues. Germline loops: CDR1 SGDLS, CDR2 YYNGEE. V lost 4 bases, J lost 5 bases, and 11 bases stayed unmatched. The CDR3 is CASSQGSSSGGETQYF. CDR3 coding DNA: TGTGCCAGCAGCCAAGGTTCGTCTAGCGGGGGTGAGACCCAGTACTTC.

The chain's CDR3 is CASRISSYTGELFF. CDR3 coding DNA: TGTGCCAGCAGAATATCGAGCTACACCGGGGAGCTGTTTTTT. The chain is built from TRBV12-3 or TRBV12-4 and TRBJ2-2; D unresolved. CDR3 length equals 14 residues. The V and J ends lost 6 bases and 3 bases respectively, with 11 bases between them.

Turning to this clonotype: Being one base from a much bigger clone, this may be a read error. The V gene is TRBV18, the J gene TRBJ2-5; D assignment may be TRBD1 or TRBD2 (5 bases each). The CDR3 loop spans 13 amino acids. CDR1 is KGHSH and CDR2 is LQKENI in the germline V gene. CDR3 nucleotides: TGTGCCAGCTCACTTGGGACGGAAGAGGCCCAGTACTTC. Its protein is CASSLGTEEAQYF.

The chain couples TRBV10-2 to TRBJ2-5; 10 bases are shared with TRBD2. CDR3 size: 14 residues. The germline V gene encodes CDR1 WSHSY and CDR2 SAAADI. Germline trimming cut 7 bases from V and 1 base from J; bases unmatched to any gene: 3. The CDR3 loop reads CASMRLAGQETQYF. CDR3 nucleotide sequence: TGCGCCAGCATGCGACTAGCGGGCCAAGAGACCCAGTACTTC.

This clonotype was picked up a small number of times. This rearrangement joins TRBV13 to TRBJ2-2; 8 bases are a match to TRBD2. Per germline, CDR1 PRHDT and CDR2 FYEKMQ (reference sequence). V lost 5 bases, J lost 3 bases, and 5 bases stayed unmatched. This CDR3 is built from 15 residues. CDR3 amino acids: CASSPSGSDTGELFF. The CDR3 DNA is TGTGCCAGCAGCCCCAGCGGGAGCGACACCGGGGAGCTGTTTTTT.

This clonotype came up many times. One end of the junction fails to match germline, which may point to a read error. The V call is TRBV5-1, the J call TRBJ2-2, with 8 bases aligning to TRBD1. Germline values: CDR1 SGHRS, CDR2 YFSETQ. This CDR3 comprises 15 residues. CDR3 nucleotides: TGTGCTAGCAGCTTAGGGACAGGGAACACCGGGGAGCTGTTTTTT. This encodes CASSLGTGNTGELFF.

This clonotype has ten or more counts. This chain links TRBV24-1 with TRBJ1-5, with a tentative D call TRBD1 (6 bases). CDR3 length: 16 amino acids. V was shortened by 3 bases and J by 1 base, with 12 bases between the two germline ends. Germline V gene sequence: CDR1 KGHDR, CDR2 SFDVKD. The CDR3: CATSDPRTGSNQPQHF. Here the CDR3 DNA reads TGTGCCACCAGTGATCCGCGAACAGGGAGCAATCAGCCCCAGCATTTT.

This clonotype occurred many times. The rearrangement uses TRBV5-1 and TRBJ2-2; D remains ambiguous. This CDR3 contains 16 residues. With 0 bases removed from V and 1 base from J, the gap between germline ends came to 10 bases. The germline V gene has CDR1 SGHRS and CDR2 YFSETQ. Here the CDR3 reads CASSLVATVNTGELFF. In DNA form, the CDR3 reads TGCGCCAGCAGCTTGGTGGCCACAGTGAACACCGGGGAGCTGTTTTTT.

For this clonotype: A read error may explain this, as a much larger clone is one base away. This rearrangement joins TRBV5-1 to TRBJ2-2, with no clear D. CDR1 is SGHRS, CDR2 YFSETQ, per germline. This CDR3 is 15 amino acids long. Deletions cut 5 bases from V and 1 base from J, with 12 bases between. The CDR3 DNA reads TGCGCCAGCAGAAAAGGTGCCGGGAACACCGGGGAGCTGTTTTTT. Translation gives CASRKGAGNTGELFF.

Comments on this clonotype: The conserved final phenylalanine or tryptophan is absent from the CDR3, which likely points to a read error. The DNA is omitted, as the CDR3 cannot be located on it reliably, and the CDR3 follows TCRdb's listing. The chain recombines TRBV7-2 with TRBJ1-6. The CDR3 is 8 amino acids long, termini counted. The germline gives CDR1 SGHTA, CDR2 FQGNSA. This CDR3 is CASSLVER.

The count of this clonotype is one. This chain connects TRBV7-9 to TRBJ2-7; unclear D gene. The CDR3 has 14 residues. The V gene lost 6 bases and the J gene lost 3 bases, with 15 bases spanning the gap. Germline-derived CDR1 and CDR2 are SEHNR and FQNEAQ (reference sequence). For the CDR3, the DNA is TGTGCCAGCAGTCGTATGGGGTGGGACTACGAGCAGTACTTC. This encodes CASSRMGWDYEQYF.

The genes are TRBV7-2 and TRBJ2-7; 9 positions match TRBD1. CDR3 length equals 14 residues. Germline CDR1 and CDR2: SGHTA and FQGNSA. J gave up 5 bases and V 6 bases, and 8 bases lay outside the gene matches. The DNA of the CDR3 is TGTGCCAGCAGTGCTAGGAGGACAGGGGACGAGCAGTACTTC. The encoded protein is CASSARRTGDEQYF.

The chain joins TRBV24-1 to TRBJ2-2; TRBD2 agrees at 11 bases. V trimming: 3 bases; J trimming: 3 bases; junction bases outside the gene matches: 2. Germline V gene sequence: CDR1 KGHDR, CDR2 SFDVKD. The CDR3 is 16 amino acids. In nucleotides, the CDR3 is TGTGCCACCAGTGATGTTAGCGGGAGGGACACCGGGGAGCTGTTTTTT. Amino acids: CATSDVSGRDTGELFF.

V is TRBV6-6 and J is TRBJ2-7; D is perhaps TRBD1 or TRBD2 (6 bases each). Germline lookup yields CDR1 MNHNY and CDR2 SVGAGI (reference sequence). CDR3 length: 15 amino acids. Trimming removed 6 bases at V and 2 bases at J, with 17 bases between. The CDR3 region has the DNA TGTGCCAGCAGCTGGTGGAGGGGGGCCCCCTACGAGCAGTACTTC. Encoded protein: CASSWWRGAPYEQYF.

This clonotype was seen ten or more times. Given the absence of the conserved phenylalanine or tryptophan at the CDR3 end, a read error is likely. The DNA is left out, because the CDR3 cannot be placed on it with certainty; the CDR3 is given as TCRdb lists it. This chain links TRBV6-1 with TRBJ1-1; TRBD1, the table's D call, lacks a check against the DNA. CDR1 and CDR2 (germline): MNHNS, SASEGT. The CDR3 is 8 amino acids long, termini counted. Here the CDR3 reads CADSAGFL.

This chain joins TRBV10-3 and TRBJ2-7, with a possible D match to TRBD1 (6 bases). This CDR3 is 14 amino acids long. V was shortened by 6 bases and J by 4 bases, with 16 bases between the two germline ends. The germline V gene has CDR1 ENHRY and CDR2 SYGVKD. The CDR3 region is CAISPGQSEYEQYF. The DNA for the CDR3 is TGTGCCATCAGCCCCGGACAGTCTGAATACGAGCAGTACTTC.

The table lists this clonotype with many counts. The chain joins TRBV7-2 to TRBJ2-7; 7 bases fit TRBD2. From germline, CDR1 is SGHTA and CDR2 FQGNSA. The CDR3 extends over 15 amino acids. The V and J ends lost 5 bases and 1 base, in that order; junction bases with no gene match: 8. CDR3 nucleotide sequence: TGTGCCAGCAGCGAACAGCGGGGCGCATCCTACGAGCAGTACTTC. It yields the protein CASSEQRGASYEQYF.

This clonotype was seen repeatedly, ten times or more. V and J are TRBV6-5 and TRBJ1-2; D gene ambiguous. Germline CDR1 is MNHEY and CDR2 is SVGAGI. V was pared by 5 bases and J by 7 bases, with 11 bases between. The CDR3 consists of 12 residues. The DNA for the CDR3 is TGTGCCAGCAGTGAAGTGGTTGCTGGCTACACCTTC. Translating gives CASSEVVAGYTF.

This clonotype has a count of ten or more. J is TRBJ1-2 and V is TRBV2; D possibly corresponds to TRBD1 (6 bases). Trimming cost V 7 bases and J 6 bases, with 15 bases left between them. In germline, CDR1 is SNHLY, CDR2 FYNNEI. This CDR3 has 13 amino acids. In DNA, the CDR3 is TGTGCCAGCAACTTGGGGGCCGGCAATGGCTACACCTTC. Its translation: CASNLGAGNGYTF.

In regard to this clonotype: One base away lies a much larger clone, so this may be a sequencing read error. The rearrangement links TRBV6-4 to TRBJ2-5; D unresolved. The CDR3 sequence is 13 residues long. Germline lookup yields CDR1 MRHNA and CDR2 SNTAGT. V was trimmed by 7 bases and J by 0 bases, leaving 9 bases between them. CDR3 bases: TGTGCCAGCAATGAAAATTACCAAGAGACCCAGTACTTC. This gives the protein CASNENYQETQYF.